This TCR beta chain was sequenced during a study of blood T cells in healthy people across ages. Study as a whole: There was about one barcoded beta molecule captured by template switching per two T cells. Study results and limitations: Older individuals had lower TCR beta diversity per million T cells (the decline was roughly linear).

The use of a sample-barcoded 5' primer and a J-beta primer mix characterized a second PCR of roughly 7 to 11 cycles. Sequencing recovered at least 2.5 million CDR3-containing paired-end reads from each sample. Via MiXCR, TCRdb re-called the 5' RACE reads, giving one row per CDR3 protein. The sample has around 1,500,000 distinct CDR3 sequences; about 30% are singletons. With respect to this clonotype: Its specificity is unknown. At one end, the junction sequence differs from germline, possibly due to a read error.

What was sequenced was blood. This receptor was taken from a woman in her twenties or thirties in good health.

The CDR3 here is CASSLLSLNRGLNYSYTF. CDR3 DNA: TGTGCCAGCAGCTTGTTGTCCTTAAACAGGGGCCTCAACTATAGCTACACCTTC. The chain employs TRBV5-5 and TRBJ1-2, with 7 bases lining up with TRBD1. The germline V gene has CDR1 SGHKS and CDR2 YYEKEE (reference sequence). This CDR3 is built from 18 residues.